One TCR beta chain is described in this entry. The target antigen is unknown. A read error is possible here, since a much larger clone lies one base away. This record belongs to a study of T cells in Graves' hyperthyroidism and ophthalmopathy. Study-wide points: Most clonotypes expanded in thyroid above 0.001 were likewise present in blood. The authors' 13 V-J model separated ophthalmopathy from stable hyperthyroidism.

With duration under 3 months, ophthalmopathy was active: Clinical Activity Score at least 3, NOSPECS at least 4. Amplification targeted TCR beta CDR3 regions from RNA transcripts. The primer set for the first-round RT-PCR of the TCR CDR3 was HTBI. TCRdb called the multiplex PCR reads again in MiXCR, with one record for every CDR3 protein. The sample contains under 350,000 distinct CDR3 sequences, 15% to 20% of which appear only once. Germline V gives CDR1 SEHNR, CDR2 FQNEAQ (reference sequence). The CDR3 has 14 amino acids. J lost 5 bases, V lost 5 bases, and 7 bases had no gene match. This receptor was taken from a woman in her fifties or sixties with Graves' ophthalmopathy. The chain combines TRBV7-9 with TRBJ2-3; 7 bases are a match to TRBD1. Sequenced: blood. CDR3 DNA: TGTGCCAGCAGCCAGACAGGGCAGAGAGATACGCAGTATTTT. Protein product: CASSQTGQRDTQYF.